One sample yielded the 21 T cell receptor beta chains listed below, sequenced in a study of T cell clonality in common variable immunodeficiency. Generated by immunoSEQ multiplex PCR, the TCRdb table keeps only in-frame clones and is missing some. Recorded here are under 40,000 clones, none singletons. The sample was peripheral blood mononuclear cells. The receptors shown here come from a person aged 18-69 years in good health.

The sample holds many counts of this clone. The sequenced part of the CDR3 DNA is TGTGCCAGCACCGGACAGACCAATCAGCCC. Translated: CASTGQTNQP. The full-length CDR3 reads as CASTGQTNQPQHF. This chain links TRBV7-9 with TRBJ1-5, with D perhaps TRBD1 (6 bases). The CDR3 end falls 3 residues outside the read, so it is completed with the germline J gene. This CDR3 is 13 amino acids long. Germline CDR1 reads SEHNR; CDR2 reads FQNEAQ (reference sequence). V was clipped by 7 bases and J by 3 bases, with 10 bases between them.

This clone was seen repeatedly, ten times or more. The read falls 3 residues short of the CDR3 end, and the missing part is taken from the germline J gene. The chain has TRBV29-1 and TRBJ2-7, with TRBD2 matching 15 bases. J lost 3 bases, V lost 5 bases, and 11 bases had no gene match. The CDR3 covers 17 residues. In germline, CDR1 is SQVTM, CDR2 ANQGSEA. CDR3 protein: CSVNKWTSGREVYEQYF. The sequenced CDR3 bases are TGCAGCGTTAACAAGTGGACTAGCGGGAGGGAGGTCTACGAG.

There are many counts of this clone. The missing CDR3 end, 3 residues past where the read stops, is filled in from the germline J gene. The chain couples TRBV5-1 to TRBJ2-5; D perhaps matches TRBD2 (6 bases). The CDR3 is 14 residues long. CDR1 and CDR2 from the germline V gene are SGHRS and YFSETQ. Trimming took off 10 bases at V and 4 bases at J, with 20 bases between the two ends. The DNA read from the CDR3 is TGCGCCTCAAAAAGGGACTGGTTGGGAGAGACC. Its translation is CASKRDWLGET. The complete CDR3 sequence is CASKRDWLGETQYF.

This clone has a count of ten or more. The read falls 3 residues short of the CDR3 end, and the missing part is taken from the germline J gene. The V and J genes are TRBV10-3 and TRBJ2-7; TRBD2 agrees at 8 bases. Germline CDR1 and CDR2: ENHRY and SYGVKD. Trimming at V came to 0 bases and at J to 0 bases, leaving 4 bases not matched to a gene. This CDR3 has 16 amino acids. The part of the CDR3 DNA that was read is TGTGCCATCAGTGAGTCCTGGACTAGCCCCTCCTACGAG. Its protein is CAISESWTSPSYE. From start to end, the CDR3 is CAISESWTSPSYEQYF.

This clone appeared many times. The covered CDR3 bases are TGTGCCAGCAGACCGGGAGGGGCGTTTTGGACAGATACG. Translation: CASRPGGAFWTDT. The full CDR3 is CASRPGGAFWTDTQYF. This rearrangement joins TRBV6-2 or TRBV6-3 to TRBJ2-3; 8 bases are a match to TRBD2. With the read ending 3 residues before the CDR3 end, the germline J gene is used to fill in that end. Trimming at V came to 6 bases and at J to 3 bases, leaving 11 bases not matched to a gene. Germline loops: CDR1 MNHEY, CDR2 SVGEGT. This CDR3 has 16 residues.

This clone was counted ten times or more. The read terminates 3 residues ahead of where the CDR3 ends, so the germline J gene completes it. The V gene is TRBV4-1, the J gene TRBJ2-1, with D possibly matching TRBD2 (6 bases). The CDR3 is 14 amino acids. Per the germline V gene, CDR1 is MGHRA and CDR2 is YSYEKL. The V end was cut by 8 bases, the J end by 0 bases, with 11 bases between. CDR3 loop: CASGDSSSYNEQFF. The CDR3 bases that were read are TGCGCCAGCGGGGACTCTAGCTCCTACAATGAG.

This clone showed up many times. The sequenced fragment ends 3 residues before the CDR3 boundary, so the rest is inferred from the germline J gene. J is TRBJ2-1 and V is TRBV4-2; tentatively, D is TRBD1 (6 bases). The V end lost 1 base, the J end lost 7 bases, and 14 bases lay between the germline ends. Germline V lookup: CDR1 LGHNA, CDR2 YNFKEQ. The CDR3 consists of 15 residues. The CDR3: CASSQAGGGQNEQFF. The DNA read from the CDR3 is TGTGCCAGCAGCCAAGCTGGTGGGGGACAAAATGAG.

The sample holds many counts of this clone. The CDR3 goes on 3 residues after the read ends, and that part is filled in from the germline J gene. The chain couples TRBV30 to TRBJ2-1; 8 bases match TRBD2. V lost 5 bases and J lost 6; bases outside the gene matches: 9. Germline V gene sequence: CDR1 GTSNPN, CDR2 SVGIG (reference sequence). This CDR3 contains 14 residues. The CDR3 sequence: CAWGSGTRGNEQFF. CDR3 bases read: TGTGCCTGGGGATCCGGGACTAGAGGCAATGAG.

In this sample, this clone turned up many times. The read ends 3 residues before the CDR3 terminus; that terminus is restored from the germline J gene. V is TRBV5-4 and J is TRBJ2-2, with 7 bases fitting TRBD2. The CDR3 covers 15 residues. CDR1 is SGHNT, CDR2 YYREEE, per germline (reference sequence). The junction had 2 bases not matched to a gene; V was cut back by 0 bases and J by 3 bases. CDR3 region: CASSLDGLDTGELFF. CDR3 bases read: TGTGCCAGCAGCTTGGATGGACTAGACACCGGGGAG.

This clone was detected many times. The read ends 3 residues shy of where the CDR3 ends; the end is completed using the germline J gene. The chain links TRBV18 to TRBJ2-7, with D possibly being TRBD1 (5 bases). Trimming stripped 2 bases from V and 2 bases from J, with 10 bases between. CDR3 size: 14 residues. Looked up from germline, CDR1 is KGHSH and CDR2 is LQKENI. The sequenced part of the CDR3 DNA is TGTGCCAGCTCACCAGATCAGGGTCCCTACGAG. The encoded protein is CASSPDQGPYE. The full-length CDR3 reads as CASSPDQGPYEQYF.

There are a few counts of this clone. The CDR3 end falls 3 residues outside the read, so it is completed with the germline J gene. V gene TRBV7-9 combines with J gene TRBJ1-1; D ambiguous. Germline V CDR1 and CDR2: SEHNR, FQNEAQ (reference sequence). Trimming left V 3 bases short and J 0 bases short, with 8 bases between. This CDR3 is 14 amino acids long. CDR3 region: CASSLGHLNTEAFF. Partial CDR3 DNA: TGTGCCAGCAGCTTGGGCCACTTGAACACTGAA.

At least ten counts were recorded for this clone. From the germline J gene comes the end of the CDR3, since the read stops 3 residues before it. The chain is built from TRBV19 and TRBJ2-3; D perhaps matches TRBD1 (5 bases). Germline V gene sequence: CDR1 LNHDA, CDR2 SQIVND (reference sequence). Trimming took 0 bases from V and 6 from J, leaving 13 bases between them. The CDR3 extends over 15 amino acids. CDR3 DNA (partial): TGTGCCAGTAGTATAGATCGACAGCTCGCTGATACG. This codes for CASSIDRQLADT. The full CDR3 protein is CASSIDRQLADTQYF.

This clone was seen ten or more times. The read halts 3 residues ahead of the CDR3 end, with the missing end drawn from the germline J gene. The rearrangement links TRBV7-9 to TRBJ2-5; weak D call: TRBD2 (5 bases). Per the germline V gene, CDR1 is SEHNR and CDR2 is FQNEAQ (reference sequence). V dropped 4 bases and J dropped 4 bases, with 10 bases sitting between them. CDR3 length equals 13 residues. The chain's CDR3 is CASSSTTLETQYF. The sequenced CDR3 bases are TGTGCCAGCAGCTCGACTACCTTAGAGACC.

Many counts were recorded for this clone. Read coverage stops 3 residues before the CDR3 terminus; the germline J gene supplies the remainder. This chain links TRBV5-1 with TRBJ2-7; TRBD2 matches at 10 bases. CDR3 size: 13 residues. Germline assignment: CDR1 SGHRS and CDR2 YFSETQ. V lost 4 bases, J lost 4 bases, and 2 bases stayed unmatched. The CDR3 bases that were read are TGCGCCAGCAGCACGACTAGCGGGTACGAG. This sequence encodes CASSTTSGYE. In full, the CDR3 is CASSTTSGYEQYF. Full variable domain (missing parts from reference TRBV5-1 and TRBJ2-7): KAGVTQTPRYLIKTRGQQVTLSCSPISGHRSVSWYQQTPGQGLQFLFEYFSETQRNKGNFPGRFSGRQFSNSRSEMNVSTLELGDSALYLCASSTTSGYEQYFGPGTRLTVT.

This clone was picked up many times. The CDR3 reads CASSPLRGPGGGYTF. CDR3 DNA (partial): TGTGCCAGCAGCCCCCTTAGAGGACCAGGGGGTGGC. The chain has TRBV11-2 and TRBJ1-2; TRBD1 agrees at 7 bases. The observed sequence ends 3 residues before the CDR3 terminus, with the missing tail filled in from the germline J gene. The CDR3 consists of 15 residues. The germline gives CDR1 SGHAT, CDR2 FQNNGV. V dropped 5 bases and J dropped 7; count of bases not matched to a gene: 13.

This clone was counted ten times or more. The CDR3 sequence: CASSSVRDRGYEQYF. Incomplete CDR3 DNA: TGTGCCAGCAGCTCAGTCCGGGACAGGGGCTACGAG. The rearrangement uses TRBV7-9 and TRBJ2-7; 10 bases map to TRBD1. The read finishes 3 residues shy of the CDR3 end, and the germline J gene is used to complete it. CDR3 length: 15 amino acids. Per germline, CDR1 SEHNR and CDR2 FQNEAQ (reference sequence). The V and J ends lost 4 bases and 3 bases, in that order; junction bases with no gene match: 6.

In its sample, this clone was seen many times. The read ends 3 residues shy of where the CDR3 ends; the end is completed using the germline J gene. The J gene is TRBJ2-7, the V gene TRBV6-7; 8 bases are shared with TRBD1. TRBV6-7 is marked as an open reading frame, function uncertain. The CDR3 length is 15 residues. The V segment lost 5 bases and the J segment 0 bases; nucleotides outside the gene matches: 6. This CDR3 reads CASSTDRGSSYEQYF. Partial CDR3 DNA: TGTGCCAGCAGTACCGACAGGGGATCCTCCTACGAG.

This clone was recorded many times. The read stops 3 residues short of the end of the CDR3; the missing end is completed from the germline J gene. The chain is built from TRBV6-4 and TRBJ1-2, with 7 bases identical to TRBD1. The V segment lost 6 bases and the J segment 4 bases; nucleotides outside the gene matches: 11. This CDR3 comprises 15 residues. Germline CDR1 MRHNA, CDR2 SNTAGT. Partial CDR3 DNA: TGTGCCAGCAGAGAACGGGACAGCGGCACCTATGGC. Translation gives CASRERDSGTYG. The CDR3, in full, reads CASRERDSGTYGYTF.

This clone was detected ten times or more. The CDR3 extends 3 residues past the end of the read, so its final part is completed from the germline J gene. This chain uses TRBV20-1 with TRBJ1-2; TRBD1 aligns across 9 bases. The CDR3 loop spans 16 amino acids. Germline-derived CDR1 and CDR2 are DFQATT and SNEGSKA (reference sequence). The ends lost 1 base at V and 6 bases at J; junction bases unmatched: 12. This chain's CDR3 is CSARGRLTGGSDGYTF. Partial CDR3 DNA: TGCAGTGCTAGAGGGAGACTAACAGGGGGCTCGGATGGC.

This clone has only a few counts. With the read ending 3 residues before the CDR3 end, the germline J gene is used to fill in that end. V is TRBV7-9 and J is TRBJ2-7; D ambiguous. Trimming stripped 5 bases from V and 5 bases from J, with 7 bases between. The CDR3 extends over 11 amino acids. Per germline, CDR1 SEHNR and CDR2 FQNEAQ (reference sequence). This CDR3 reads CASSPNHEQYF. CDR3 DNA (partial): TGTGCCAGCAGCCCAAATCACGAG.

With respect to this clone: The CDR3 end is not reached by the read, which stops 3 residues before it; the germline J gene fills it in. The rearrangement links TRBV7-6 to TRBJ1-1; the D gene is possibly TRBD1 (6 bases). Germline loops: CDR1 SGHVS, CDR2 FNYEAQ. This CDR3 spans 15 amino acids. Trimming left V 6 bases short and J 1 base short, with 15 bases between. The CDR3 bases that were read are TGTGCCAGCAGTCTCGGACCGACAGGGAACACTGAA. This codes for CASSLGPTGNTE. The entire CDR3 protein reads CASSLGPTGNTEAFF.